Listed below are T cell receptor beta chains from one sample, sequenced in a study of technical replicates of blood from several donors. Repertoires were generated with immunoSEQ multiplex PCR, while TCRdb's copy carries only in-frame clones and drops some. This table has tens of thousands of clones, almost 98% appearing once. Material for sequencing was T cells isolated from PBMCs. The receptors derive from a human donor in good health. The CDR3 runs from the conserved cysteine through the conserved F or W. The D gene is left open where the match is weak. Where a row states a size, it is once, few, many or the class of an expanded clone; other rows omit it.

v_gene: TRBV21-1
abundance: NA
j_gene: TRBJ2-2
d_gene: NA
CDR3aa: CASEKGASGRKLKPGELFF
CDR3nt: TGTGCCAGCGAAAAAGGGGCTAGCGGGAGGAAGTTAAAGCCCGGGGAGCTGTTTTTT

v_gene: TRBV7-9
abundance: NA
j_gene: TRBJ1-2
d_gene: TRBD1
CDR3aa: CASRLQGVWGYTF
CDR3nt: TGTGCCAGCAGGTTACAGGGGGTTTGGGGCTACACCTTC

v_gene: TRBV5-1
abundance: NA
j_gene: TRBJ2-3
d_gene: TRBD1
CDR3aa: CASFQGASTDTQYF
CDR3nt: TGCGCCAGCTTCCAGGGGGCTAGCACAGATACGCAGTATTTT

v_gene: TRBV6-4
abundance: NA
j_gene: TRBJ2-1
d_gene: TRBD1
CDR3aa: CASSGDRDHNEQFF
CDR3nt: TGTGCCAGCAGTGGGGACAGGGACCACAATGAGCAGTTCTTC

v_gene: TRBV27
abundance: NA
j_gene: TRBJ2-1
d_gene: NA
CDR3aa: CASSSYKTSYNEQFF
CDR3nt: TGTGCCAGCAGTTCGTATAAAACTAGCTACAATGAGCAGTTCTTC

v_gene: TRBV6-5
abundance: NA
j_gene: TRBJ1-2
d_gene: TRBD1
CDR3aa: CASRSTGDYGYTF
CDR3nt: TGTGCCAGCAGGTCGACAGGGGACTATGGCTACACCTTC

v_gene: TRBV2
abundance: NA
j_gene: TRBJ2-7
d_gene: NA
CDR3aa: CASSRTILAEQYF
CDR3nt: TGTGCCAGCAGTAGAACAATCCTCGCCGAGCAGTACTTC

v_gene: TRBV30
abundance: NA
j_gene: TRBJ1-3
d_gene: TRBD1
CDR3aa: CACRDRERNTIYF
CDR3nt: TGTGCCTGTCGGGACAGGGAGAGAAACACCATATATTTT

v_gene: TRBV11-2
abundance: NA
j_gene: TRBJ2-7
d_gene: TRBD2
CDR3aa: CASSLPPGGSSYEQYF
CDR3nt: TGTGCCAGCAGCCTCCCACCGGGAGGGAGCTCCTACGAGCAGTACTTC

v_gene: TRBV5-4
abundance: NA
j_gene: TRBJ2-7
d_gene: TRBD2
CDR3aa: CASSPTRASGAQYF
CDR3nt: TGTGCCAGCAGCCCTACACGGGCTAGCGGGGCGCAGTACTTC

v_gene: TRBV7-9
abundance: NA
j_gene: TRBJ2-1
d_gene: TRBD1
CDR3aa: CASSLALQGYNEQFF
CDR3nt: TGTGCCAGCAGCTTAGCGTTACAGGGGTACAATGAGCAGTTCTTC

v_gene: TRBV4-1
abundance: NA
j_gene: TRBJ1-4
d_gene: TRBD1
CDR3aa: CASRQPGQNEKLFF
CDR3nt: TGCGCCAGCAGACAGCCGGGACAGAATGAAAAACTGTTTTTT

v_gene: TRBV10-3
abundance: NA
j_gene: TRBJ2-5
d_gene: NA
CDR3aa: CAISDSGTRYF
CDR3nt: TGTGCCATCAGTGATTCCGGGACTCGGTACTTC

v_gene: TRBV4-2
abundance: NA
j_gene: TRBJ1-5
d_gene: TRBD1
CDR3aa: CASSHEQGLSNQPQHF
CDR3nt: TGTGCCAGCAGCCATGAACAGGGGTTGAGCAATCAGCCCCAGCATTTT

v_gene: TRBV4-1
abundance: NA
j_gene: TRBJ2-1
d_gene: TRBD1
CDR3aa: CASSQGTGKTYNEQFF
CDR3nt: TGCGCCAGCAGCCAAGGGACAGGGAAAACCTACAATGAGCAGTTCTTC

v_gene: TRBV4-1
abundance: NA
j_gene: TRBJ2-5
d_gene: TRBD2
CDR3aa: CASSQDITSGETQYF
CDR3nt: TGCGCCAGCAGCCAAGATATAACTAGCGGTGAGACCCAGTACTTC

v_gene: TRBV7-8
abundance: NA
j_gene: TRBJ1-1
d_gene: TRBD1
CDR3aa: CASSFRTGRTEAFF
CDR3nt: TGTGCCAGCAGCTTCCGGACAGGGCGCACTGAAGCTTTCTTT

v_gene: TRBV14
abundance: NA
j_gene: TRBJ2-7
d_gene: NA
CDR3aa: CASSQKTGTPYEQYF
CDR3nt: TGTGCCAGCAGCCAAAAGACAGGGACTCCCTACGAGCAGTACTTC

v_gene: TRBV2
abundance: once
j_gene: TRBJ1-2
d_gene: TRBD1
CDR3aa: CASSARGQGGSGYTF
CDR3nt: TGTGCCAGCAGTGCCCGGGGACAGGGCGGGTCTGGCTACACCTTC

v_gene: TRBV7-2
abundance: NA
j_gene: TRBJ1-2
d_gene: NA
CDR3aa: CASSFQRGGYTF
CDR3nt: TGTGCCAGCAGCTTCCAACGGGGTGGCTACACCTTC

v_gene: TRBV4-2
abundance: NA
j_gene: TRBJ1-2
d_gene: NA
CDR3aa: CASSQELRNYGYTF
CDR3nt: TGTGCCAGCAGCCAAGAATTGCGTAACTATGGCTACACCTTC

v_gene: TRBV7-9
abundance: NA
j_gene: TRBJ2-7
d_gene: NA
CDR3aa: CASSLTNPFTGPIIYEQYF
CDR3nt: TGTGCCAGCAGCTTAACTAACCCCTTTACAGGGCCTATTATCTACGAGCAGTACTTC

v_gene: TRBV10-2
abundance: NA
j_gene: TRBJ2-2
d_gene: NA
CDR3aa: CASSLRSGELFF
CDR3nt: TGCGCCAGCAGTCTCAGGTCCGGGGAGCTGTTTTTT

v_gene: TRBV6-4
abundance: NA
j_gene: TRBJ2-3
d_gene: NA
CDR3aa: CATRVTSTDTQYF
CDR3nt: TGTGCCACCCGCGTCACTAGCACAGATACGCAGTATTTT

v_gene: TRBV5-1
abundance: NA
j_gene: TRBJ1-6
d_gene: NA
CDR3aa: CASRTKLSSYNSPLHF
CDR3nt: TGCGCCAGCAGAACGAAGCTGAGCTCCTATAATTCACCCCTCCACTTT

v_gene: TRBV2
abundance: NA
j_gene: TRBJ1-4
d_gene: NA
CDR3aa: CASSAPRQATSFHEKLFF
CDR3nt: TGTGCCAGCAGTGCCCCCCGACAGGCCACCTCTTTCCATGAAAAACTGTTTTTT

v_gene: TRBV28
abundance: once
j_gene: TRBJ2-1
d_gene: TRBD2
CDR3aa: CASSKAGGPINEQFF
CDR3nt: TGTGCCAGCAGTAAAGCGGGGGGGCCAATCAATGAGCAGTTCTTC

v_gene: TRBV4-1
abundance: NA
j_gene: TRBJ2-1
d_gene: TRBD1
CDR3aa: CASSLWQGDYNEQFF
CDR3nt: TGCGCCAGCAGCCTGTGGCAGGGGGACTACAATGAGCAGTTCTTC

v_gene: TRBV28
abundance: NA
j_gene: TRBJ1-4
d_gene: TRBD1
CDR3aa: CASSLLSDRAEKLFF
CDR3nt: TGTGCCAGCAGTTTATTATCGGACAGGGCTGAAAAACTGTTTTTT

v_gene: TRBV28
abundance: NA
j_gene: TRBJ1-1
d_gene: TRBD1
CDR3aa: CASSLRTGAYTEAFF
CDR3nt: TGTGCCAGCAGTTTACGGACAGGGGCCTACACTGAAGCTTTCTTT

v_gene: TRBV9
abundance: NA
j_gene: TRBJ1-1
d_gene: NA
CDR3aa: CASSVGTPMNTEAFF
CDR3nt: TGTGCCAGCAGCGTAGGGACACCCATGAACACTGAAGCTTTCTTT

v_gene: TRBV14
abundance: NA
j_gene: TRBJ1-5
d_gene: NA
CDR3aa: CASSQDRDSPNQPQHF
CDR3nt: TGTGCCAGCAGCCAAGATCGCGACAGCCCCAATCAGCCCCAGCATTTT

v_gene: TRBV25-1
abundance: NA
j_gene: TRBJ2-3
d_gene: TRBD1
CDR3aa: CASSDYRGSTDTQYF
CDR3nt: TGTGCCAGCAGTGACTACAGGGGAAGCACAGATACGCAGTATTTT

v_gene: TRBV28
abundance: NA
j_gene: TRBJ1-2
d_gene: NA
CDR3aa: CASTQGLGDGYTF
CDR3nt: TGTGCCAGCACGCAGGGCCTGGGCGATGGCTACACCTTC

v_gene: TRBV9
abundance: NA
j_gene: TRBJ2-3
d_gene: NA
CDR3aa: CASSVGGEDTQYF
CDR3nt: TGTGCCAGCAGCGTAGGGGGGGAAGATACGCAGTATTTT

v_gene: TRBV5-4
abundance: NA
j_gene: TRBJ2-2
d_gene: NA
CDR3aa: CASSPGLTGELFF
CDR3nt: TGTGCCAGCAGCCCAGGATTAACCGGGGAGCTGTTTTTT

v_gene: TRBV19
abundance: NA
j_gene: TRBJ1-5
d_gene: NA
CDR3aa: CASSTGEFGNQPQHF
CDR3nt: TGTGCCAGTAGTACAGGGGAATTCGGCAATCAGCCCCAGCATTTT

v_gene: TRBV5-1
abundance: NA
j_gene: TRBJ2-2
d_gene: TRBD1
CDR3aa: CASSLAGQGTTGELFF
CDR3nt: TGCGCCAGCAGCTTGGCGGGACAGGGGACCACCGGGGAGCTGTTTTTT

v_gene: TRBV5-1
abundance: NA
j_gene: TRBJ2-3
d_gene: NA
CDR3aa: CASSYPGATDTQYF
CDR3nt: TGCGCCAGCAGCTACCCAGGGGCCACAGATACGCAGTATTTT

v_gene: TRBV10-3
abundance: NA
j_gene: TRBJ2-7
d_gene: TRBD1
CDR3aa: CAISDRQGPPYEQYF
CDR3nt: TGTGCCATCAGTGACCGACAGGGTCCACCCTACGAGCAGTACTTC

v_gene: TRBV2
abundance: NA
j_gene: TRBJ2-7
d_gene: TRBD1
CDR3aa: CASSGNDRAHEQYF
CDR3nt: TGTGCCAGCAGTGGTAATGACAGGGCCCACGAGCAGTACTTC

v_gene: TRBV4-1
abundance: NA
j_gene: TRBJ1-2
d_gene: TRBD1
CDR3aa: CASSQVFRPRDRGRGDYGYTF
CDR3nt: TGCGCCAGCAGCCAAGTTTTCCGCCCCCGGGACAGGGGGCGCGGGGACTATGGCTACACCTTC

v_gene: TRBV5-1
abundance: NA
j_gene: TRBJ2-5
d_gene: NA
CDR3aa: CASSFVQGRAGTQYF
CDR3nt: TGCGCCAGCAGCTTCGTTCAAGGCAGAGCGGGGACCCAGTACTTC

v_gene: TRBV29-1
abundance: once
j_gene: TRBJ2-7
d_gene: NA
CDR3aa: CSVEGVSDSTFEQYF
CDR3nt: TGCAGCGTTGAAGGGGTATCGGACAGTACTTTCGAGCAGTACTTC

v_gene: TRBV5-4
abundance: once
j_gene: TRBJ2-5
d_gene: NA
CDR3aa: CASSSRFQETQYF
CDR3nt: TGTGCCAGCAGTTCGAGGTTCCAAGAGACCCAGTACTTC